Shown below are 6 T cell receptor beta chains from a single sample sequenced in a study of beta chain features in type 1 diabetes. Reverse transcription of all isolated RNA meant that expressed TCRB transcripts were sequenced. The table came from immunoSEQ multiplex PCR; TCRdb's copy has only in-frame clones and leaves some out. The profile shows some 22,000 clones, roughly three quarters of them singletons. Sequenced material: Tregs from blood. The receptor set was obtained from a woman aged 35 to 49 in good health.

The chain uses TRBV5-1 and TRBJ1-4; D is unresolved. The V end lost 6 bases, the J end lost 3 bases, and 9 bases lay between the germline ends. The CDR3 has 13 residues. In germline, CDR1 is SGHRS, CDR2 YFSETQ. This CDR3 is CASKTGANEKLFF. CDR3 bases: TGCGCCAGCAAGACGGGAGCTAATGAAAAACTGTTTTTT.

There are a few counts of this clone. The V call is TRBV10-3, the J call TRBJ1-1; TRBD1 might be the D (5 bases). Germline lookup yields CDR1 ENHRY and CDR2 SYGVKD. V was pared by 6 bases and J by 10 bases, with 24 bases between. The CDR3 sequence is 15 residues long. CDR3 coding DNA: TGTGCCATCAGCGACAACGGACAAGCGTTTGTAGGAGCTTTCTTT. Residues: CAISDNGQAFVGAFF.

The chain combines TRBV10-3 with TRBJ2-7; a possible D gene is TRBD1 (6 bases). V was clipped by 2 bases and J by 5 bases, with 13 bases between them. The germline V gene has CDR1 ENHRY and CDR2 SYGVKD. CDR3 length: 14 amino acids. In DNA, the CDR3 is TGTGCCATCAGTGAGCCTCCCTGGGGGCACGAGCAGTACTTC. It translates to CAISEPPWGHEQYF.

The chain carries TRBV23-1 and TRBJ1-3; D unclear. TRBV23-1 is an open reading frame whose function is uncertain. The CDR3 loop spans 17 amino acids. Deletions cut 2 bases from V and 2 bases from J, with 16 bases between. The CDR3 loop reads CASSQLKFREAGNTIYF. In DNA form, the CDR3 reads TGCGCCAGCAGTCAACTCAAGTTCCGAGAGGCTGGAAACACCATATATTTT.

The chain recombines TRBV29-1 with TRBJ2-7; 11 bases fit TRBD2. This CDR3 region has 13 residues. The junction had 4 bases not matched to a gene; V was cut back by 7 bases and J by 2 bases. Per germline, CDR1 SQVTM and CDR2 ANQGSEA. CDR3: CSARSGGAYEQYF. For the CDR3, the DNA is TGCAGCGCCCGTAGCGGGGGGGCCTACGAGCAGTACTTC.

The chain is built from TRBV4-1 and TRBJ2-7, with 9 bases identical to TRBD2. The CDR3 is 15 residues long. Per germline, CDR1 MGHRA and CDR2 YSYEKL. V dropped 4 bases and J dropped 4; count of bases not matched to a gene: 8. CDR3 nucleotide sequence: TGCGCCAGCAGCCGGGAGGCGGGGGGGCTGTACGAGCAGTACTTC. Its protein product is CASSREAGGLYEQYF.